These 26 T cell receptor beta chains share one sample of origin, sequenced in a study of response to subunit inactivated influenza vaccine. TCRdb re-called the RT-PCR reads with MiXCR, one entry per CDR3 protein. The sample lists approximately 230,000 distinct CDR3 sequences; more than 9% were seen once. Sample: non-naive T cells sorted from PBMCs, taken 14 days before vaccination. The receptors stem from a man in his fifties or sixties who received an inactivated influenza vaccine.

This clonotype has a handful of counts. The V and J genes are TRBV10-2 and TRBJ2-3; 11 bases agree with TRBD2. Trimming removed 3 bases from V and 6 bases from J; junction bases left unmatched: 8. The CDR3 consists of 16 residues. The germline gives CDR1 WSHSY, CDR2 SAAADI. In DNA, the CDR3 is TGCGCCAGCAGTGACCCCCTAGCGGGGGGCCACGATACGCAGTATTTT. Translation gives CASSDPLAGGHDTQYF.

The CDR3 DNA is TGTGCCTGGAGTGTGGAGGGCGGACAACAGTTCTTC. Its protein product is CAWSVEGGQQFF. The chain joins TRBV30 to TRBJ2-1; D is perhaps TRBD2 (6 bases). This CDR3 is 12 amino acids long. CDR1 and CDR2 from the germline V gene are GTSNPN and SVGIG (reference sequence). Trimming left V 0 bases short and J 13 bases short, with 13 bases between.

This clonotype was observed a few times. The gene calls are TRBV7-2 and TRBJ2-1; D is unclear. CDR1 and CDR2 (germline): SGHTA, FQGNSA. This CDR3 is 12 amino acids long. Trimming stripped 5 bases from V and 5 bases from J, with 7 bases between. Written as DNA, the CDR3 is TGTGCCAGCAGCATTAGTCACAATGAGCAGTTCTTC. Protein product: CASSISHNEQFF.

This clonotype was detected many times. The rearrangement joins TRBV7-2 to TRBJ1-2; 7 bases line up with TRBD1. CDR1 and CDR2 from the germline V gene are SGHTA and FQGNSA. V shed 4 bases, J shed 8 bases, and the junction held 16 bases outside the gene matches. CDR3 length: 16 amino acids. In DNA, the CDR3 is TGTGCCAGCAGCTATTCCAAAGGGGGCCTAAGGGGGGGCTACACCTTC. Translated, it gives CASSYSKGGLRGGYTF.

The table lists this clonotype with many counts. The gene calls are TRBV7-9 and TRBJ2-2; TRBD2 aligns across 9 bases. V was clipped by 1 base and J by 0 bases; unmatched bases: 3. In germline, CDR1 is SEHNR, CDR2 FQNEAQ (reference sequence). This CDR3 region has 17 residues. CDR3 bases: TGTGCCAGCAGCTTAGGCGGGGGGGCCGCGAACACCGGGGAGCTGTTTTTT. It encodes CASSLGGGAANTGELFF.

This clonotype was seen a handful of times. The chain uses TRBV3-1 and TRBJ2-3, with 8 bases aligning to TRBD2. V lost 4 bases, J lost 2 bases, and 5 bases stayed unmatched. Looked up from germline, CDR1 is LGHDT and CDR2 is YNNKEL (reference sequence). The CDR3 contains 15 residues. CDR3 nucleotide sequence: TGTGCCAGCAGCCGACGGGGGGGCCCCACAGATACGCAGTATTTT. It specifies CASSRRGGPTDTQYF.

This clonotype was seen a few times. The chain carries TRBV7-2 and TRBJ1-2, with D unclear. Deletions cut 1 base from V and 4 bases from J, with 13 bases between. Germline loops: CDR1 SGHTA, CDR2 FQGNSA. The CDR3 sequence is 15 residues long. The CDR3 DNA follows: TGTGCCAGCAGCTTAGGGGAAGCGACTCGCTATGGCTACACCTTC. Its translation: CASSLGEATRYGYTF.

This clonotype was seen at least ten times. V and J are TRBV12-3 or TRBV12-4 and TRBJ2-1; D gene unclear. The V end was cut by 6 bases, the J end by 4 bases, with 4 bases between. The CDR3 has 11 amino acids. In DNA, the CDR3 is TGTGCCAGCAGCCAATACAATGAGCAGTTCTTC. Translating it yields CASSQYNEQFF.

The sample holds a few counts of this clonotype. This chain connects TRBV11-2 to TRBJ1-2; TRBD1 agrees at 8 bases. CDR3 size: 12 residues. Germline CDR1 SGHAT, CDR2 FQNNGV. Trimming took 5 bases from V and 8 from J; bases not matched to a gene: 4. The CDR3 sequence: CASSAAGGGYTF. Here the CDR3 DNA reads TGTGCCAGCAGCGCGGCAGGGGGCGGCTACACCTTC.

This clonotype was found a few times. V gene TRBV18 combines with J gene TRBJ1-4; unclear D gene. This CDR3 is 15 amino acids long. Germline V gene data show CDR1 as KGHSH and CDR2 as LQKENI. V shed 2 bases and J shed 7 bases, with 14 bases lying between them. The CDR3 is CASSPEGLGREKLFF. DNA of the CDR3: TGTGCCAGCTCACCAGAAGGGTTGGGCCGTGAAAAACTGTTTTTT.

The V gene is TRBV27, the J gene TRBJ1-2; the match to TRBD1 covers 8 bases. There are 16 residues in the CDR3. The junction had 12 bases not matched to a gene; V was cut back by 5 bases and J by 4 bases. Germline-derived CDR1 and CDR2 are MNHEY and SMNVEV (reference sequence). The CDR3 DNA reads TGTGCCAGCAGTCCGACCGCGGGACAGGCCTTCTATGGCTACACCTTC. Translating gives CASSPTAGQAFYGYTF.

The chain carries TRBV10-1 and TRBJ2-7; D tentatively reads TRBD1 or TRBD2 (6 bases each). This CDR3 is 17 amino acids long. The germline V gene encodes CDR1 WNHNN and CDR2 SYGVQD (reference sequence). V lost 2 bases to trimming and J lost 0 bases, with 17 bases between them. This CDR3 is CASSEPLAGGGSYEQYF. CDR3 in DNA: TGCGCCAGCAGTGAGCCATTGGCTGGAGGGGGCTCCTACGAGCAGTACTTC.

This chain links TRBV28 with TRBJ2-5, with D perhaps TRBD2 (6 bases). This CDR3 contains 14 residues. The germline V gene encodes CDR1 MDHEN and CDR2 SYDVKM. The V and J ends lost 6 bases and 4 bases respectively, with 15 bases between them. The CDR3 DNA reads as TGTGCCAGCAGCGTTGGGGGGAGCGGAGAGACCCAGTACTTC. This sequence encodes CASSVGGSGETQYF.

The genes are TRBV5-1 and TRBJ1-1; D uncertain. CDR1 and CDR2 from the germline V gene are SGHRS and YFSETQ. Trimming removed 4 bases from V and 0 bases from J, with 19 bases in between. The CDR3 runs 17 residues. CDR3 protein: CASSRRHARALNTEAFF. As DNA, the CDR3 is TGCGCCAGCAGCAGAAGACACGCTCGCGCCTTGAACACTGAAGCTTTCTTT.

This clonotype occurred many times. V gene TRBV5-1 combines with J gene TRBJ2-1; possibly TRBD2 for D (6 bases). Germline-derived CDR1 and CDR2 are SGHRS and YFSETQ. V dropped 2 bases and J dropped 4 bases, with 22 bases sitting between them. The CDR3 loop spans 18 amino acids. In DNA, the CDR3 is TGCGCCAGCAGCTTTCGTCCGGGCGGGGTCAAAATTTACAATGAGCAGTTCTTC. Its protein product is CASSFRPGGVKIYNEQFF.

This clonotype was recorded at least ten times. The CDR3 region is CASSQDHLAGYNEQFF. The CDR3, as DNA: TGCGCCAGCAGCCAAGATCACCTAGCGGGCTACAATGAGCAGTTCTTC. J is TRBJ2-1 and V is TRBV4-3; 8 bases fit TRBD2. The CDR3 totals 16 residues. Germline V gene sequence: CDR1 LGHNA, CDR2 YSLEER. J gave up 3 bases and V 0 bases, and 4 bases lay outside the gene matches.

This clonotype was counted many times. The chain joins TRBV2 to TRBJ2-7, with 7 bases that match TRBD2. Per germline, CDR1 SNHLY and CDR2 FYNNEI. V lost 6 bases, J lost 3 bases, and 2 bases stayed unmatched. The CDR3 totals 12 residues. DNA for the CDR3: TGTGCCAGCAGACTAGCGAACTACGAGCAGTACTTC. Its translation: CASRLANYEQYF.

The chain joins TRBV3-1 to TRBJ2-1; 8 nucleotides line up with TRBD2. Trimming cost V 2 bases and J 8 bases; bases outside gene matches: 5. CDR1 LGHDT and CDR2 YNNKEL come from the germline V gene (reference sequence). This CDR3 has 14 amino acids. This CDR3 is CASSQRGLVYEQFF. CDR3 nucleotide sequence: TGTGCCAGCAGCCAACGGGGACTAGTATATGAGCAGTTCTTC.

At least ten counts were recorded for this clonotype. CDR3 bases: TGTGCCAGCAGTTTCGGATCGAGGGGATCATCCCTCCACTTT. Translation: CASSFGSRGSSLHF. The chain uses TRBV12-3 or TRBV12-4 and TRBJ1-6; a weak D match, TRBD1 (5 bases). Trimming left V 3 bases short and J 14 bases short, with 17 bases between. The CDR3 is 14 amino acids.

About this clonotype: A junction boundary mismatches the germline segment, possibly from a read error. The chain links TRBV7-7 to TRBJ2-7, with TRBD1 as a possible D gene (6 bases). The length of the CDR3 is 16 residues. Germline CDR1 SSHAT, CDR2 FNYEAQ (reference sequence). This chain's CDR3 is CASSPGAVGQSYEQYF. CDR3 in DNA: TGTGCTAGCAGCCCGGGCGCGGTCGGACAGTCCTACGAGCAGTACTTC.

In its sample, this clonotype was seen many times. The V and J genes are TRBV2 and TRBJ2-1; TRBD2 aligns across 12 bases. In germline, CDR1 is SNHLY, CDR2 FYNNEI. This CDR3 spans 15 amino acids. The V segment lost 4 bases and the J segment 8 bases; nucleotides outside the gene matches: 6. CDR3 DNA: TGTGCCAGCAGTGTTCCTAGCGGGGGGGCCCATGAGCAGTTCTTC. This translates into CASSVPSGGAHEQFF.

V gene TRBV6-1 combines with J gene TRBJ2-2; D is unresolved. CDR1 and CDR2 (germline): MNHNS, SASEGT. Trimming left V 6 bases short and J 4 bases short, with 12 bases between. The CDR3 has 14 residues. The CDR3 region has the DNA TGTGCCAGCAGCCGTGCATGGGGCACCGGGGAGCTGTTTTTT. Its protein product is CASSRAWGTGELFF.

This clonotype came up many times. The rearrangement joins TRBV4-2 to TRBJ2-1, with 10 bases matching TRBD1. CDR3 size: 15 residues. Germline lookup yields CDR1 LGHNA and CDR2 YNFKEQ. The V gene end was trimmed by 1 base and the J gene end by 9 bases; junction bases not matched to a gene: 6. This chain's CDR3 is CASSQVGTGAGEQFF. The DNA of the CDR3 is TGTGCCAGCAGCCAAGTAGGGACAGGGGCTGGTGAGCAGTTCTTC.

The chain carries TRBV18 and TRBJ2-7; TRBD1 is a possible D gene (6 bases). CDR1 and CDR2 (germline): KGHSH, LQKENI. Deletions cut 2 bases from V and 4 bases from J, with 15 bases between. The CDR3 loop spans 15 amino acids. Here the CDR3 DNA reads TGTGCCAGCTCACCAGGAGGACAGCTTAAGTACGAGCAGTACTTC. It yields the protein CASSPGGQLKYEQYF.

The chain combines TRBV5-7 with TRBJ2-7, with D unresolved. TRBV5-7 is identified as an open reading frame with a role that is uncertain. CDR3 length equals 15 residues. Trimming removed 3 bases from V and 6 bases from J, with 19 bases in between. CDR3 amino acids: CASSSRVMASGEQYF. The CDR3 DNA is TGTGCCAGCAGCTCCCGGGTTATGGCCTCCGGCGAGCAGTACTTC.

This clonotype was seen more than once but under ten times. This chain connects TRBV29-1 to TRBJ2-7; D is unresolved. This CDR3 comprises 11 residues. Germline CDR1 reads SQVTM; CDR2 reads ANQGSEA. V gave up 1 base and J gave up 5 bases, with 6 bases separating them. As DNA, the CDR3 is TGCAGCGTTGAAGGATTGAACGAGCAGTACTTC. Translating it yields CSVEGLNEQYF.